A selection of T cell receptor beta chains follows, all from one sample in a study of PD-L1 blockade in urothelial cancer. The data were produced by immunoSEQ multiplex PCR, yet TCRdb's version contains in-frame clones alone and is incomplete. The repertoire includes 45,000 to 70,000 clones, roughly 85% of them detected once, and roughly 14% sits in the top ten. The sample consisted of PBMCs, taken around atezolizumab (anti-PD-L1) treatment. The receptors shown here come from a man aged 65 to 79 with urothelial cancer. Both conserved end residues are part of each CDR3.

J gene: TRBJ2-1
V gene: TRBV6-1
CDR3 protein: CATNLRDSAHNEQFF

J gene: TRBJ2-2
V gene: TRBV2
CDR3 protein: CASSVPLAGATTGELFF

J gene: TRBJ1-1
V gene: TRBV15
CDR3 protein: CATSRASSTEAFF

J gene: TRBJ2-3
V gene: TRBV11-3
CDR3 protein: CASSSGTGRVQSHRYAYF

J gene: TRBJ2-1
V gene: TRBV27
CDR3 protein: CASSLDRGYNEQFF

J gene: TRBJ1-2
V gene: TRBV2
CDR3 protein: CASRSGTGDNYGYTF

J gene: TRBJ2-2
V gene: TRBV5-6
CDR3 protein: CASSSGTVNTGELFF

J gene: TRBJ2-3
V gene: TRBV15
CDR3 protein: CATSAGLSAPDTQYF

J gene: TRBJ1-2
V gene: TRBV18
CDR3 protein: CASSPRQQANYGYTF

J gene: TRBJ2-2
V gene: TRBV18
CDR3 protein: CASSPRRGTGELFF

J gene: TRBJ1-5
V gene: TRBV19
CDR3 protein: CASSIEGQPQHF

J gene: TRBJ2-6
V gene: TRBV27
CDR3 protein: CASRHRTSSGANVLTF

J gene: TRBJ2-5
V gene: TRBV9
CDR3 protein: CASSPQAGSSGETQYF

J gene: TRBJ1-2
V gene: TRBV6-5
CDR3 protein: CASSSNLPGGNGYTF

J gene: TRBJ2-7
V gene: TRBV6-1
CDR3 protein: CASIRSGVVGYEQYF

J gene: TRBJ2-7
V gene: TRBV6-1
CDR3 protein: CASSSFDEQYF

J gene: TRBJ2-2
V gene: TRBV2
CDR3 protein: CATRPWESGELFF